Below are 15 T cell receptor beta chains sequenced from a single sample in a study of persistence of HIV-infected CD4 T cells. Anti-CD3/anti-CD28 beads served as a nonspecific positive control stimulus. CD4+ T cells upregulating both CD40 ligand and CD69 were sorted as responding cells. The immunoSEQ assay was version 4, run in survey mode. Here immunoSEQ multiplex PCR was the method, and the copy in TCRdb shows in-frame clones only, minus some. The sample shows about 45,000 clones, over 80% of them seen only once. These receptors' antigens are unknown. The source was CD4+ T cells sorted from PBMCs after approximately 19-hour stimulation, collected from a patient who received antiretroviral therapy. The receptors derive from an adult woman with HIV who was CMV-seropositive.

This clone appeared a single time. The chain has TRBV9 and TRBJ1-1; TRBD1 agrees at 8 bases. The J segment lost 6 bases and the V segment lost 3 bases, leaving 10 bases of the junction unmatched. The CDR3 spans 15 residues. The germline V gene encodes CDR1 SGDLS and CDR2 YYNGEE. In DNA form, the CDR3 reads TGTGCCAGCAGCGGCCCGACAGGGGCGGTCGCTGAAGCTTTCTTT. This encodes CASSGPTGAVAEAFF.

The CDR3 sequence is CASSQAGLEADTIYF. CDR3 coding DNA: TGTGCCAGCAGCCAAGCGGGCCTAGAAGCAGACACCATATATTTT. The V call is TRBV3-1 (or the pseudogene TRBV3-2), the J call TRBJ1-3, with D unresolved. This CDR3 is 15 amino acids long. Germline-derived CDR1 and CDR2 are LGHDT and YNNKEL (reference sequence). The V gene lost 1 base and the J gene lost 8 bases, with 15 bases spanning the gap.

The CDR3 bases are TGTGCCACCAGTACCAGCACAGATACGCAGTATTTT. Translated: CATSTSTDTQYF. V gene TRBV24-1 combines with J gene TRBJ2-3; no definite D call. The CDR3 consists of 12 residues. Trimming left V 6 bases short and J 0 bases short, with 3 bases between. Per germline, CDR1 KGHDR and CDR2 SFDVKD.

The chain carries TRBV15 and TRBJ2-3; D may be TRBD1 (7 bases). V shed 5 bases and J shed 0 bases, with 18 bases lying between them. The CDR3 has 17 amino acids. The germline V gene encodes CDR1 LNHNV and CDR2 YYDKDF (reference sequence). CDR3 DNA: TGTGCCACCAGCCGATCTACAGGGGCGGGGAGCACAGATACGCAGTATTTT. Residues: CATSRSTGAGSTDTQYF.

The chain carries TRBV18 and TRBJ2-2; TRBD2 aligns across 8 bases. CDR1 is KGHSH, CDR2 LQKENI, per germline. The length of the CDR3 is 16 residues. V shed 3 bases, J shed 3 bases, and the junction held 6 bases outside the gene matches. The CDR3 loop reads CASSPSTSVDTGELFF. CDR3 nucleotide sequence: TGTGCCAGCTCACCCTCGACTAGCGTGGACACCGGGGAGCTGTTTTTT.

The rearrangement joins TRBV5-1 to TRBJ1-6; no reliable D call. Germline CDR1 SGHRS, CDR2 YFSETQ. This CDR3 is built from 14 residues. Trimming pared 0 bases from V and 5 bases from J, leaving 6 bases between. CDR3 bases: TGCGCCAGCAGCTTGGGTGGGAATAATTCACCCCTCCACTTT. Its translation: CASSLGGNNSPLHF.

In this sample, this clone turned up once. The chain joins TRBV14 to TRBJ2-1; D is unclear. Trimming took off 3 bases at V and 5 bases at J, with 5 bases between the two ends. In germline, CDR1 is SGHDN, CDR2 FVKESK. The length of the CDR3 is 12 residues. The CDR3 loop is CASSHENNEQFF. In DNA form, the CDR3 reads TGTGCCAGCAGCCATGAAAACAATGAGCAGTTCTTC.

This clone was observed once. The chain employs TRBV7-2 and TRBJ2-7; D is uncertain. Trimming stripped 4 bases from V and 4 bases from J, with 17 bases between. This CDR3 is built from 15 residues. From germline, CDR1 is SGHTA and CDR2 FQGNSA. The CDR3 here is CASSSRAQLGYEQYF. In nucleotides, the CDR3 is TGTGCCAGCAGCTCACGGGCCCAGTTAGGTTACGAGCAGTACTTC.

This chain joins TRBV6-5 and TRBJ1-2, with D perhaps TRBD1 (5 bases). CDR3 size: 13 residues. From germline, CDR1 is MNHEY and CDR2 SVGAGI. Between the trimmed V and J ends, which lost 7 bases and 8 bases, there was a span of 17 bases. Written as DNA, the CDR3 is TGTGCCAGCACCCCCGGACAAAGCGCCGGCTACACCTTC. Translating gives CASTPGQSAGYTF.

The chain combines TRBV10-3 with TRBJ1-1; D is uncertain. From germline, CDR1 is ENHRY and CDR2 SYGVKD. This CDR3 comprises 12 residues. Deletions cut 3 bases from V and 7 bases from J, with 9 bases between. The CDR3 nucleotides read TGTGCCATCAGTGAAAATGGCGGTGAAGCTTTCTTT. This codes for CAISENGGEAFF.

This chain joins TRBV20-1 and TRBJ2-5; 9 bases fit TRBD2. The germline CDR1 and CDR2 sequences are DFQATT and SNEGSKA (reference sequence). This CDR3 has 13 residues. The junction had 2 bases not matched to a gene; V was cut back by 3 bases and J by 3 bases. The CDR3: CSASGGGEETQYF. CDR3 DNA sequence: TGCAGTGCTAGTGGCGGGGGGGAAGAGACCCAGTACTTC.

V and J are TRBV12-5 and TRBJ1-2, with D possibly matching TRBD1 (5 bases). Germline values: CDR1 LGHNT, CDR2 FRNRAP. Between the trimmed V and J ends, which lost 2 bases and 0 bases, there was a span of 7 bases. The CDR3 sequence is 14 residues long. The CDR3 DNA reads TGTGCTAGTGGTTTGTCGGGGGCTAACTATGGCTACACCTTC. Protein sequence: CASGLSGANYGYTF.

The gene calls are TRBV25-1 and TRBJ1-2; D not resolved. The CDR3 has 11 amino acids. Between the trimmed V and J ends, which lost 2 bases and 7 bases, there was a span of 5 bases. Per germline, CDR1 MGHDK and CDR2 SYGVNS. The CDR3 DNA reads TGTGCCAGCAGTGAAGGTTTTGGCTACACCTTC. It is translated as CASSEGFGYTF.

This clone appeared a single time. The rearrangement links TRBV19 to TRBJ2-5, with D tentatively TRBD1 or TRBD2 (6 bases each). The CDR3 covers 15 residues. Trimming left V 6 bases short and J 0 bases short, with 14 bases between. Germline CDR1 reads LNHDA; CDR2 reads SQIVND (reference sequence). The CDR3 protein is CASSPGDSNQETQYF. As DNA, the CDR3 is TGTGCCAGTAGCCCAGGGGACTCCAACCAAGAGACCCAGTACTTC.

The chain uses TRBV15 and TRBJ1-6; D call uncertain. CDR1 is LNHNV and CDR2 is YYDKDF in the germline V gene (reference sequence). The CDR3 loop spans 16 amino acids. V shed 0 bases and J shed 6 bases, with 12 bases lying between them. CDR3 DNA: TGTGCCACCAGCAGAGATTTCGAGACCGGTAATTCACCCCTCCACTTT. This translates into CATSRDFETGNSPLHF.